A single sample is the source of the 3 T cell receptor beta chains below, sequenced in a study of control samples from healthy donors and cancer patients. Here immunoSEQ multiplex PCR was the method, and the copy in TCRdb shows in-frame clones only, minus some. Here the sample spans about 130,000 clones, more than 85% being singletons. The sequenced sample was blood. These receptors all come from a man aged 18 to 30 in good health.

This chain joins TRBV27 and TRBJ1-1; 9 nucleotides match TRBD1. Germline V gene lookup returns CDR1 MNHEY and CDR2 SMNVEV (reference sequence). V shed 6 bases, J shed 5 bases, and the junction held 10 bases outside the gene matches. CDR3 length: 15 residues. This chain's CDR3 is CASRRQGGVGTEAFF. CDR3 nucleotide sequence: TGTGCCAGCAGGCGACAGGGGGGGGTCGGGACTGAAGCTTTCTTT.

The CDR3 nucleotides read TGTGCCAGCAGCTTAGGATTACGGGACCAAAACATTCAGTACTTC. This codes for CASSLGLRDQNIQYF. The gene calls are TRBV11-2 and TRBJ2-4, with D perhaps matching TRBD1 or TRBD2 (5 bases each). Germline V gives CDR1 SGHAT, CDR2 FQNNGV. This CDR3 has 15 amino acids. The V and J ends lost 1 base and 5 bases respectively, with 12 bases between them.

The CDR3 sequence is CASSIAGVSAGELFF. The CDR3 DNA follows: TGTGCCAGTAGTATAGCAGGGGTGAGCGCCGGGGAGCTGTTTTTT. The V call is TRBV19, the J call TRBJ2-2; tentatively, D is TRBD1 (6 bases). The CDR3 covers 15 residues. Germline assignment: CDR1 LNHDA and CDR2 SQIVND (reference sequence). Trimming shortened V by 1 base and J by 6 bases, and 12 bases separated the two germline ends.